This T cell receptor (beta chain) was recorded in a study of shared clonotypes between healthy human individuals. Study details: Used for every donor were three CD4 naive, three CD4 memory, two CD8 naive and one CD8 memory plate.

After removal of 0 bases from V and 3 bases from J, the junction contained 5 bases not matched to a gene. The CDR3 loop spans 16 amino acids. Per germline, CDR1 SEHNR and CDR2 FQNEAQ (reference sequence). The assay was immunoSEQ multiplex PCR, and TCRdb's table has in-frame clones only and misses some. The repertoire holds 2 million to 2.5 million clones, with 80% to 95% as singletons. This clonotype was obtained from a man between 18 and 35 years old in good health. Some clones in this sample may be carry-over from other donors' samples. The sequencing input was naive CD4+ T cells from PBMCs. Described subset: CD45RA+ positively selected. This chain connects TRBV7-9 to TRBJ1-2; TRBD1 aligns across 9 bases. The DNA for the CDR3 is TGTGCCAGCAGCTTAGCGTTAACAGGGGGCGACTATGGCTACACCTTC. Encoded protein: CASSLALTGGDYGYTF.